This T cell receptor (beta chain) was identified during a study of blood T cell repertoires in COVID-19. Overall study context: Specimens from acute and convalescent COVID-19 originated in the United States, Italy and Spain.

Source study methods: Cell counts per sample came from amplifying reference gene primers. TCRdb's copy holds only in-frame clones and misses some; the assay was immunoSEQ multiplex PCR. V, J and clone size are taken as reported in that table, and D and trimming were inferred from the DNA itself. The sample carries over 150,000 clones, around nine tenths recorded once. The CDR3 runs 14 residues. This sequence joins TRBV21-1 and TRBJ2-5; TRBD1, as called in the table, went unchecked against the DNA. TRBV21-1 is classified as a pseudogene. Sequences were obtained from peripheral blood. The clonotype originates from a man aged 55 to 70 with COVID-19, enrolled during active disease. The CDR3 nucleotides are TGTGCCAGTTTTTTGAGACAGGGGAAAGAGACCCAGTACTTC. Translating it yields CASFLRQGKETQYF.